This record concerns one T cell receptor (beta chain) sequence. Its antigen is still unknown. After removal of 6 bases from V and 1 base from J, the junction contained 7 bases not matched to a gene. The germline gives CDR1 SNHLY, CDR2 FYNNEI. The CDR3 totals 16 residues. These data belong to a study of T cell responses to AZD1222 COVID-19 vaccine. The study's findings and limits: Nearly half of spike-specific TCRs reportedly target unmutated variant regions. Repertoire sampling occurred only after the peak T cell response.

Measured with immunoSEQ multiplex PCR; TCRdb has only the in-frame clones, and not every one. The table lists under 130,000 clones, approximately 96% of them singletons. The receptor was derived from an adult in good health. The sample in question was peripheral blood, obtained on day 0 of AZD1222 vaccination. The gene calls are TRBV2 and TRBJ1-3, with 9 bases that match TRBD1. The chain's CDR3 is CASRLQGADSGNTIYF. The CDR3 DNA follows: TGTGCCAGCAGGCTACAGGGGGCTGATTCTGGAAACACCATATATTTT.